The 30 T cell receptor beta chains presented below share a single source sample, sequenced in a study of T cell responses to AZD1222 COVID-19 vaccine listed by TCRdb under 2021. In the paper's terms, the time point label means: baseline before first vaccination. Receptor amplification or capture employed the immunoSEQ multiplex PCR assay. This immuneACCESS table, as held by TCRdb, lists in-frame sequences with V and J called but not all clones. Of the missing ones, under half trace to an unresolved V gene in checked studies; the others have no known cause. The sample has 100,000 or so clones on record, around nine tenths of them singletons. The top ten clonotypes cover about 9.1% of the sample. Sequencing used peripheral blood, obtained on day 0 of AZD1222 vaccination. The receptors come from an adult in good health.

The chain is built from TRBV3-1 (or the pseudogene TRBV3-2) and TRBJ2-2, with a possible D match to TRBD2 (6 bases). The CDR3 contains 16 residues. Trimming took off 4 bases at V and 0 bases at J, with 12 bases between the two ends. CDR1 and CDR2 from the germline V gene are LGHDT and YNNKEL (reference sequence). For the CDR3, the DNA is TGTGCCAGCAGCCTAGGACTACTCGCGAACACCGGGGAGCTGTTTTTT. Residues: CASSLGLLANTGELFF.

The chain employs TRBV30 and TRBJ1-5; D not resolved. The germline V gene has CDR1 GTSNPN and CDR2 SVGIG (reference sequence). V gave up 4 bases and J gave up 2 bases, with 9 bases separating them. This CDR3 has 13 amino acids. This chain's CDR3 is CAWNKGGNQPQHF. CDR3 nucleotides: TGTGCCTGGAATAAGGGTGGCAATCAGCCCCAGCATTTT.

The chain combines TRBV7-9 with TRBJ1-2; D ambiguous. CDR1 and CDR2 from the germline V gene are SEHNR and FQNEAQ (reference sequence). V was shortened by 5 bases and J by 4 bases, with 5 bases between the two germline ends. The CDR3 has 11 amino acids. Here the CDR3 reads CASSQSYGYTF. The CDR3 region has the DNA TGTGCCAGCAGCCAGAGCTATGGCTACACCTTC.

The chain uses TRBV4-1 and TRBJ2-2, with D perhaps given as TRBD1 or TRBD2 (5 bases each). Germline CDR1 is MGHRA and CDR2 is YSYEKL. The V gene lost 3 bases and the J gene lost 6 bases, with 11 bases spanning the gap. CDR3 length: 14 residues. The CDR3 DNA is TGCGCCAGCAGCCAGACTTGGGGGTCCGGGGAGCTGTTTTTT. This sequence encodes CASSQTWGSGELFF.

This chain links TRBV30 with TRBJ1-1; D is undetermined. This CDR3 spans 14 amino acids. The V gene lost 3 bases and the J gene lost 5 bases, with 16 bases spanning the gap. Germline V gene data show CDR1 as GTSNPN and CDR2 as SVGIG (reference sequence). The CDR3 bases are TGTGCCTGGAGGGTAGCCCTGGTCGGGACTGAAGCTTTCTTT. Its protein is CAWRVALVGTEAFF. The variable domain in full, completed from reference TRBV30 and TRBJ1-1, reads SQTIHQWPATLVQPVGSPLSLECTVEGTSNPNLYWYRQAAGRGLQLLFYSVGIGQISSEVPQNLSASRPQDRQFILSSKKLLLSDSGFYLCAWRVALVGTEAFFGQGTRLTVV.

The rearrangement uses TRBV28 and TRBJ1-1, with D unresolved. V was clipped by 3 bases and J by 5 bases, with 7 bases between them. CDR3 length: 12 amino acids. Per germline, CDR1 MDHEN and CDR2 SYDVKM. The CDR3 spells CASSLHKTEAFF. Written as DNA, the CDR3 is TGTGCCAGCAGTTTGCACAAAACTGAAGCTTTCTTT.

The rearrangement links TRBV28 to TRBJ2-7; 7 bases are a match to TRBD2. The CDR3 has 14 amino acids. Trimming cost V 6 bases and J 5 bases; bases outside gene matches: 10. CDR1 and CDR2 from the germline V gene are MDHEN and SYDVKM. The CDR3 loop reads CASSSTSWTDEQYF. In nucleotides, the CDR3 is TGTGCCAGCAGCTCGACTAGCTGGACGGACGAGCAGTACTTC.

The chain has TRBV2 and TRBJ2-1; 7 nucleotides match TRBD2. CDR3 length: 13 amino acids. V trimming: 5 bases; J trimming: 9 bases; junction bases outside the gene matches: 7. Germline CDR1 and CDR2: SNHLY and FYNNEI. The CDR3 DNA reads TGTGCCAGCAGTAGGACCTGGGAGGGTGAGCAGTTCTTC. It yields the protein CASSRTWEGEQFF.

The gene calls are TRBV4-1 and TRBJ2-3; the D call may be TRBD1 or TRBD2 (5 bases each). This CDR3 comprises 13 residues. Germline V gene sequence: CDR1 MGHRA, CDR2 YSYEKL. Trimming removed 0 bases at V and 5 bases at J, with 6 bases between. CDR3 amino acids: CASSQDGGDTQYF. As DNA, the CDR3 is TGCGCCAGCAGCCAAGATGGGGGAGATACGCAGTATTTT.

V and J are TRBV11-2 and TRBJ2-7; D gene ambiguous. Germline V lookup: CDR1 SGHAT, CDR2 FQNNGV. CDR3 length: 13 residues. V shed 2 bases and J shed 3 bases, with 8 bases lying between them. Here the CDR3 reads CASSLRFNYEQYF. Written as DNA, the CDR3 is TGTGCCAGCAGCTTAAGGTTTAACTACGAGCAGTACTTC. Together with reference TRBV11-2 and TRBJ2-7, the CDR3 gives the full variable domain: EAGVAQSPRYKIIEKRQSVAFWCNPISGHATLYWYQQILGQGPKLLIQFQNNGVVDDSQLPKDRFSAERLKGVDSTLKIQPAKLEDSAVYLCASSLRFNYEQYFGPGTRLTVT.

The chain combines TRBV4-1 with TRBJ2-7; 8 positions agree with TRBD1. V lost 3 bases to trimming and J lost 0 bases; unmatched junction nucleotides: 4. The CDR3 runs 15 residues. Germline V lookup: CDR1 MGHRA, CDR2 YSYEKL. DNA of the CDR3: TGCGCCAGCAGCCAGTCCGGGACAGGCTCCTACGAGCAGTACTTC. Translating it yields CASSQSGTGSYEQYF.

The chain has TRBV19 and TRBJ1-2; D is unresolved. This CDR3 contains 14 residues. Per germline, CDR1 LNHDA and CDR2 SQIVND (reference sequence). V shed 5 bases and J shed 7 bases, with 17 bases lying between them. The CDR3 DNA reads TGTGCCAGTAGTCCTTGGGAGGGCTCCACTGGCTACACCTTC. Encoded protein: CASSPWEGSTGYTF.

The chain joins TRBV6-4 to TRBJ2-1; 12 positions match TRBD2. Germline CDR1 MRHNA, CDR2 SNTAGT. The J segment lost 10 bases and the V segment lost 8 bases, leaving 3 bases of the junction unmatched. There are 12 residues in the CDR3. Here the CDR3 reads CASEGTSGEQFF. CDR3 DNA sequence: TGTGCCAGCGAAGGGACTAGCGGGGAGCAGTTCTTC.

The gene calls are TRBV18 and TRBJ2-1; 7 bases align to TRBD2. The V gene end was trimmed by 5 bases and the J gene end by 4 bases; junction bases not matched to a gene: 5. This CDR3 is built from 14 residues. Germline CDR1 and CDR2: KGHSH and LQKENI. The CDR3 here is CASSVTSAYNEQFF. In DNA, the CDR3 is TGTGCCAGCTCAGTAACTAGCGCTTACAATGAGCAGTTCTTC. The whole variable domain, remainder taken from reference TRBV18 and TRBJ2-1, is NAGVMQNPRHLVRRRGQEARLRCSPMKGHSHVYWYRQLPEEGLKFMVYLQKENIIDESGMPKERFSAEFPKEGPSILRIQQVVRGDSAAYFCASSVTSAYNEQFFGPGTRLTVL.

The chain recombines TRBV7-3 with TRBJ2-1, with D perhaps matching TRBD2 (6 bases). Trimming cost V 3 bases and J 2 bases, with 11 bases left between them. This CDR3 is 15 amino acids long. In germline, CDR1 is SGHTA, CDR2 FQGTGA. CDR3 DNA sequence: TGTGCCAGCAGCTTTCTTGGGGGGACCTACAATGAGCAGTTCTTC. Encoded protein: CASSFLGGTYNEQFF.

About this clone: Other DNA sequences of this sample code for an identical CDR3. This chain links TRBV30 with TRBJ2-1, with D hard to call. This CDR3 has 12 amino acids. Germline V lookup: CDR1 GTSNPN, CDR2 SVGIG (reference sequence). With 0 bases removed from V and 6 bases from J, the gap between germline ends came to 6 bases. DNA of the CDR3: TGTGCCTGGAGTGTCGTTGGCAATGAGCAGTTCTTC. Protein sequence: CAWSVVGNEQFF.

This clone has just a few counts. The genes are TRBV11-2 and TRBJ2-7; a weak D match, TRBD1 (6 bases). Germline V gene sequence: CDR1 SGHAT, CDR2 FQNNGV. The CDR3 is made up of 15 amino acids. Trimming left V 1 base short and J 3 bases short, with 13 bases between. The CDR3 loop reads CASSLVTQGHYEQYF. CDR3 DNA: TGTGCCAGCAGCTTAGTAACGCAGGGGCACTACGAGCAGTACTTC.

The CDR3 region has the DNA TGTGCCAGCAGCGAACTAGTGGGAATCTCTGAGCAGTTCTTC. Its translation: CASSELVGISEQFF. The chain carries TRBV2 and TRBJ2-1; D possibly corresponds to TRBD2 (5 bases). V lost 6 bases, J lost 9 bases, and 18 bases lay in between. Germline V gives CDR1 SNHLY, CDR2 FYNNEI. The CDR3 runs to 14 residues.

V gene TRBV25-1 combines with J gene TRBJ1-3, with D unresolved. CDR3 length: 16 amino acids. V was shortened by 2 bases and J by 0 bases, with 11 bases between the two germline ends. Germline assignment: CDR1 MGHDK and CDR2 SYGVNS. The CDR3 DNA follows: TGTGCCAGCAGTGAAGCGACTAGAGTCTCTGGAAACACCATATATTTT. Its protein product is CASSEATRVSGNTIYF.

The chain couples TRBV9 to TRBJ2-7; D possibly corresponds to TRBD2 (7 bases). Germline lookup yields CDR1 SGDLS and CDR2 YYNGEE. The germline V and J ends were trimmed by 0 bases and 7 bases, with 20 bases remaining between them. This CDR3 is 16 amino acids long. CDR3 DNA: TGTGCCAGCAGCGTAGCCGGGGGGCCGAGCATAAGGGAGCAGTACTTC. Translating gives CASSVAGGPSIREQYF.

This clone was recorded once. This sequence joins TRBV6-5 and TRBJ1-2, with 7 positions matching TRBD1. The CDR3 consists of 12 residues. Unmatched junction bases numbered 6, after V lost 7 bases and J lost 7 bases. Germline CDR1 and CDR2: MNHEY and SVGAGI. CDR3 coding DNA: TGTGCCAGCACCAGACAGGGATCTGGCTACACCTTC. Translation gives CASTRQGSGYTF.

The chain recombines TRBV12-3 or TRBV12-4 with TRBJ1-2; 8 bases map to TRBD1. There are 13 residues in the CDR3. Trimming removed 5 bases from V and 4 bases from J; junction bases left unmatched: 3. This chain's CDR3 is CASSQDRVYGYTF. For the CDR3, the DNA is TGTGCCAGCAGTCAGGACAGGGTCTATGGCTACACCTTC.

This clone has just a few counts. The V call is TRBV30, the J call TRBJ2-1; TRBD2 matches at 9 bases. Germline V lookup: CDR1 GTSNPN, CDR2 SVGIG (reference sequence). The V gene end was trimmed by 2 bases and the J gene end by 4 bases; junction bases not matched to a gene: 6. This CDR3 spans 15 amino acids. The CDR3 sequence is CAWSPLAGVYNEQFF. As DNA, the CDR3 is TGTGCCTGGAGTCCCTTAGCGGGAGTTTACAATGAGCAGTTCTTC.

CDR3 DNA sequence: TGTGCCAGCAGCCCGGGGGTGGATGAGCAGTTCTTC. Its translation: CASSPGVDEQFF. The chain carries TRBV14 and TRBJ2-1; D is perhaps TRBD2 (6 bases). The CDR3 has 12 residues. V gave up 4 bases and J gave up 8 bases, with 9 bases separating them. Germline CDR1 reads SGHDN; CDR2 reads FVKESK. Looking up the rest from reference TRBV14 and TRBJ2-1 gives the full variable domain: EAGVTQFPSHSVIEKGQTVTLRCDPISGHDNLYWYRRVMGKEIKFLLHFVKESKQDESGMPNNRFLAERTGGTYSTLKVQPAELEDSGVYFCASSPGVDEQFFGPGTRLTVL.

Only a few counts were recorded for this clone. The V and J genes are TRBV18 and TRBJ2-2; 8 bases are shared with TRBD2. Germline V gives CDR1 KGHSH, CDR2 LQKENI. V gave up 4 bases and J gave up 4 bases; unmatched junction bases: 5. This CDR3 is built from 15 residues. The CDR3 region is CASSRAGVRTGELFF. The CDR3 coding sequence is TGTGCCAGCTCACGAGCGGGAGTTCGCACCGGGGAGCTGTTTTTT.

The rearrangement joins TRBV29-1 to TRBJ1-2; no clear D. CDR1 SQVTM and CDR2 ANQGSEA come from the germline V gene. The length of the CDR3 is 12 residues. The ends were cut back, 2 bases at V and 7 bases at J, with 11 bases in the middle. CDR3 loop: CSVEIGSGGYTF. The CDR3 DNA reads as TGCAGCGTTGAAATAGGGTCGGGTGGCTACACCTTC.

This chain joins TRBV3-1 (or the pseudogene TRBV3-2) and TRBJ1-4; D may be TRBD1 (5 bases). Trimming removed 3 bases at V and 8 bases at J, with 22 bases between. The CDR3 extends over 17 amino acids. Germline lookup yields CDR1 LGHDT and CDR2 YNNKEL (reference sequence). As DNA, the CDR3 is TGTGCCAGCAGCCACACCAGGGACCCGCTCGGGCGAGAAAAACTGTTTTTT. This encodes CASSHTRDPLGREKLFF.

V gene TRBV28 combines with J gene TRBJ2-2; tentatively, D is TRBD2 (5 bases). The CDR3 is made up of 14 amino acids. Trimming took 6 bases from V and 1 from J, leaving 9 bases between them. The V gene's germline CDR1 is MDHEN and CDR2 SYDVKM. CDR3 DNA: TGTGCCAGCAGCCCCCGGGGGAACACCGGGGAGCTGTTTTTT. Its protein product is CASSPRGNTGELFF.

In this sample, this clone turned up once. The chain has TRBV30 and TRBJ1-4; weak D call: TRBD1 (5 bases). The CDR3 extends over 15 amino acids. CDR1 GTSNPN and CDR2 SVGIG come from the germline V gene (reference sequence). V lost 0 bases and J 3 bases, leaving 11 bases between the germline ends. This chain's CDR3 is CAWSVGQGPNEKLFF. The CDR3 DNA is TGTGCCTGGAGTGTAGGGCAGGGCCCTAATGAAAAACTGTTTTTT.

The chain joins TRBV7-9 to TRBJ2-1; the match to TRBD1 covers 11 bases. The CDR3 length is 16 residues. J gave up 9 bases and V 1 base, and 8 bases lay outside the gene matches. Germline CDR1 reads SEHNR; CDR2 reads FQNEAQ (reference sequence). The CDR3: CASSLEWDRGIGEQFF. CDR3 coding DNA: TGTGCCAGCAGCTTAGAATGGGACAGGGGGATCGGTGAGCAGTTCTTC.